The entry below describes one TCR beta chain. Antigen unknown. The entry originates in a study of cytomegalovirus exposure and HLA in healthy donors. General study findings and limits: Reported findings show TCR beta sequences accurately forecast HLA-A and HLA-B alleles in most subjects. Being productive about 90% or about 30% of the time was typical of most TCR beta V segments in an earlier analysis. A link between a missense DCLRE1C variant and TCR beta V- and J-gene trimming emerged from a later analysis. It was only CMV serostatus that was available as immune exposure information.

CDR1 is SQVTM and CDR2 is ANQGSEA in the germline V gene. With V trimmed by 2 bases and J by 2 bases, 8 bases remained unmatched. This CDR3 region has 15 residues. The PCR contained 60 Vbeta and 13 Jbeta primers. TCRdb keeps only in-frame clones here, not all; method: immunoSEQ multiplex PCR. This table holds approximately 140,000 clones, 78% found once. The sequence was collected from a male donor in good health and CMV-seronegative. This chain joins TRBV29-1 and TRBJ1-2, with 7 positions matching TRBD1. The specimen sequenced was PBMCs. CDR3 region: CSVEFTGDQNYGYTF. The CDR3 DNA reads as TGCAGCGTTGAATTCACAGGGGATCAGAACTATGGCTACACCTTC.